The clone carrying this TCR beta chain was seen more than once but under ten times. One junction end does not reproduce the germline sequence, and a read error may be involved. The data derive from a study of glioma-infiltrating T cells. The CDR3 spans 16 residues. CDR1 MNHNS and CDR2 SASEGT come from the germline V gene. TCR alpha and beta CDR3 regions were amplified from RNA using iRepertoire nested multiplex PCR. From the multiplex PCR reads, TCRdb called clonotypes with MiXCR, one entry per CDR3 protein. Of some 110,000 distinct CDR3 sequences listed, roughly 24% are singletons. The chain employs TRBV6-1 and TRBJ2-5; either TRBD1 or TRBD2 may fit D (6 bases each). This clonotype originated in a human donor with low-grade glioma or glioblastoma, undergoing nonglioma brain surgery, or in good health (not recorded which). Sample: glioma tissue, nonneoplastic brain tissue, or PBMCs (not recorded which). CDR3 coding DNA: TGTGCCATCAGTGACGATCCGGGGGCTAGTATGGAGACCCAGTACTTC. The encoded protein is CAISDDPGASMETQYF.